These T cell receptor beta chains were read from a single sample in a study of T cell repertoires in cytomegalovirus infection. These receptors' targets are unknown. TCRdb fed the reads into MiXCR, producing one record per CDR3 protein. The table lists approximately 260,000 distinct CDR3 sequences, 20% to 25% of them singletons. The sequenced sample was cultured PBMCs, obtained from culture after CMV antigen stimulation. The origin of the receptors is a human donor in good health (CMV status not recorded). Some clones in this sample may be carry-over from other donors' samples. Both conserved end residues are part of each CDR3. The D gene is left open where the match is weak. Size tells how often a clone was seen (once, few, many) or the class of an expanded clone, and some rows leave it out.

clone_size,v_call,d_call,j_call,cdr3_aa,cdr3_nt
few,TRBV7-2,TRBD1,TRBJ2-2,CASSLLGGANTGELFF,TGTGCCAGCAGCTTACTAGGGGGCGCGAACACCGGGGAGCTGTTTTTT
many,TRBV7-9,NA,TRBJ1-3,CASSLGADFSGNTIYF,TGTGCCAGCAGCTTAGGAGCAGACTTCTCTGGAAACACCATATATTTT
many,TRBV7-2,TRBD1,TRBJ1-2,CASSAGGTANYGYTF,TGTGCCAGCAGCGCTGGCGGGACAGCTAACTATGGCTACACCTTC
NA,TRBV5-1,TRBD1,TRBJ1-5,CASSLMGQNQPQHF,TGCGCCAGCAGCTTGATGGGACAGAATCAGCCCCAGCATTTT
many,TRBV6-5,NA,TRBJ1-4,CASSYDPGPQADEKLFF,TGTGCCAGCAGTTACGACCCCGGGCCACAGGCCGATGAAAAACTGTTTTTT
NA,TRBV18,TRBD2,TRBJ2-1,CASSPPASGNNEQFF,TGTGCCAGCTCACCACCTGCTAGCGGGAACAATGAGCAGTTCTTC
few,TRBV6-1,TRBD2,TRBJ2-3,CASSEEVAGGSDTQYF,TGTGCCAGCAGTGAAGAGGTAGCGGGAGGATCAGATACGCAGTATTTT
few,TRBV4-1,NA,TRBJ2-7,CASSRVAEPDEQYF,TGCGCCAGCAGTCGGGTAGCTGAGCCTGACGAGCAGTACTTC
many,TRBV10-3,TRBD2,TRBJ2-5,CAISKGLAGVGGETQYF,TGTGCCATCAGTAAGGGACTAGCGGGAGTAGGTGGAGAGACCCAGTACTTC
many,TRBV7-6,NA,TRBJ2-3,CASSLSPGYDGDTQYF,TGTGCCAGCAGCTTATCCCCGGGATATGATGGAGATACGCAGTATTTT
many,TRBV7-2,NA,TRBJ2-3,CASSLVRVSGTDTQYF,TGTGCCAGCAGCTTAGTCCGGGTTAGCGGCACAGATACGCAGTATTTT
NA,TRBV7-9,NA,TRBJ2-3,CASSSRAVDTQYF,TGTGCCAGCAGCTCGCGAGCAGTAGATACGCAGTATTTT
many,TRBV7-2,TRBD2,TRBJ2-7,CASSRLAGISYEQYF,TGTGCCAGCAGCCGATTAGCGGGAATCTCCTACGAGCAGTACTTC
NA,TRBV19,NA,TRBJ1-1,CASSIALQNAEAFF,TGTGCCAGTAGTATAGCATTACAAAACGCTGAAGCTTTCTTT
few,TRBV15,NA,TRBJ2-1,CATSRDGDNYNEQFF,TGTGCCACCAGCAGAGATGGGGACAACTACAATGAGCAGTTCTTC
few,TRBV4-1,NA,TRBJ2-6,CASSQEGSGANVLTF,TGCGCCAGCAGCCAAGAAGGTTCTGGGGCCAACGTCCTGACTTTC
NA,TRBV4-1,NA,TRBJ2-4,CASSQVLEGLAKNIQYF,TGCGCCAGCAGCCAAGTCCTCGAGGGCCTAGCCAAAAACATTCAGTACTTC
once,TRBV6-4,TRBD2,TRBJ2-1,CASSSSGTSSFYEQFF,TGTGCCAGCAGCTCCTCCGGGACTAGCTCTTTCTATGAGCAGTTCTTC
many,TRBV6-1,TRBD2,TRBJ2-1,CASRGVGREVSYNEQFF,TGTGCCAGCAGGGGGGTGGGGCGGGAGGTGTCCTACAATGAGCAGTTCTTC
many,TRBV11-2,TRBD1,TRBJ1-1,CASSALRGRRTEAFF,TGTGCCAGCAGCGCACTCAGGGGGCGCCGAACTGAAGCTTTCTTT
NA,TRBV7-2,NA,TRBJ2-1,CASSLKNLKFF,TGTGCCAGCAGCTTAAAGAACCTAAAGTTCTTC
many,TRBV12-5,TRBD1,TRBJ1-5,CASGLVLLGRGLIQPQHF,TGTGCTAGTGGTTTGGTACTCTTGGGTAGGGGGCTAATTCAGCCCCAGCATTTT
many,TRBV7-8,NA,TRBJ1-6,CASSLMAGKNSPLHF,TGTGCCAGCAGCTTAATGGCAGGGAAAAATTCACCCCTCCACTTT
many,TRBV25-1,NA,TRBJ2-2,CASSGTGNTGELFF,TGTGCCAGCTCCGGGACGGGAAACACCGGGGAGCTGTTTTTT
NA,TRBV12-3/TRBV12-4,NA,TRBJ2-2,CASSLRQRGLGQNTGELFF,TGTGCCAGCAGTTTAAGGCAGAGGGGCCTCGGGCAGAACACCGGGGAGCTGTTTTTT
many,TRBV29-1,NA,TRBJ1-1,CSVLGQNTEAFF,TGCAGCGTTCTGGGCCAGAACACTGAAGCTTTCTTT
many,TRBV12-3/TRBV12-4,NA,TRBJ1-6,CASSFETSSYNSPLHF,TGTGCCAGCAGTTTTGAAACGAGCTCCTATAATTCACCCCTCCACTTT
NA,TRBV12-3/TRBV12-4,NA,TRBJ2-1,CASGVSPNNEQFF,TGTGCCAGCGGGGTTAGCCCTAACAATGAGCAGTTCTTC
few,TRBV6-5,NA,TRBJ1-2,CASSYSGGDYGYTF,TGTGCCAGCAGTTACTCGGGCGGGGACTATGGCTACACCTTC
NA,TRBV4-2,TRBD2,TRBJ2-7,CASSQDLRTSGMNYEQYF,TGTGCCAGCAGCCAAGATCTGAGGACTAGCGGGATGAATTACGAGCAGTACTTC
few,TRBV5-4,TRBD1,TRBJ2-1,CASSYRQGNEQFF,TGTGCCAGCAGCTATAGACAGGGTAATGAGCAGTTCTTC
many,TRBV6-2/TRBV6-3,TRBD1,TRBJ1-2,CASSYSGQTYGYTF,TGTGCCAGCAGTTACTCGGGACAGACTTATGGCTACACCTTC
few,TRBV4-3,NA,TRBJ2-7,CASSQDREGGYEQYF,TGCGCCAGCAGCCAAGATCGAGAAGGGGGATACGAGCAGTACTTC
few,TRBV2,TRBD2,TRBJ2-7,CASREGLAGVSSQYF,TGTGCCAGCAGAGAGGGACTAGCGGGTGTCTCCAGCCAGTACTTC
NA,TRBV6-1,TRBD2,TRBJ2-3,CASSGSALSGTSTDTQDF,TGTGCCAGCAGTGGATCCGCGCTTAGCGGGACTAGCACAGATACGCAGGATTTT
many,TRBV6-1,NA,TRBJ1-2,CASSEANRGYTF,TGTGCCAGCAGTGAGGCCAACCGGGGCTACACCTTC
few,TRBV19,NA,TRBJ2-6,CASGGNGANVLTF,TGTGCCAGTGGAGGAAATGGGGCCAACGTCCTGACTTTC
few,TRBV6-5,NA,TRBJ1-4,CASSYSNQGYEKLFF,TGTGCCAGCAGTTACTCGAATCAGGGCTATGAAAAACTGTTTTTT
NA,TRBV15,TRBD1,TRBJ1-2,CATSPGQGVFGYTF,TGTGCCACCAGCCCGGGACAGGGGGTGTTTGGCTACACCTTC
many,TRBV6-1,NA,TRBJ2-1,CASIPRSSAPYEQFF,TGTGCCAGCATCCCACGGTCTTCCGCCCCCTATGAGCAGTTCTTC
NA,TRBV20-1,TRBD2,TRBJ2-7,CEDPSGSTYEQYF,TGCGAAGACCCCAGCGGGAGTACGTACGAGCAGTACTTC
NA,TRBV29-1,TRBD2,TRBJ2-7,CSVSGGRAYEQYF,TGCAGCGTTTCGGGCGGGAGGGCCTACGAGCAGTACTTC
many,TRBV7-9,NA,TRBJ2-6,CASSLPGGANVLTF,TGTGCCAGCAGCTTGCCGGGCGGGGCCAACGTCCTGACTTTC
NA,TRBV11-2,TRBD1,TRBJ1-1,CASSLVGTGGSIAFF,TGTGCCAGCAGCTTAGTGGGGACAGGGGGCTCTATAGCTTTCTTT
NA,TRBV6-5,NA,TRBJ2-1,CASSYPNRNEQFF,TGTGCCAGCAGTTACCCGAACCGTAATGAGCAGTTCTTC
few,TRBV6-2/TRBV6-3,TRBD2,TRBJ2-7,CASTRGGLAGRNGYEQYF,TGTGCCAGCACCCGGGGGGGACTAGCGGGACGTAACGGCTACGAGCAGTACTTC
NA,TRBV4-1,NA,TRBJ2-1,CASSHIGVNNEQFF,TGCGCCAGCAGCCACATTGGGGTGAACAATGAGCAGTTCTTC
few,TRBV11-2,NA,TRBJ2-1,CASSLGAGNPYNEQFF,TGTGCCAGCAGCTTAGGCGCCGGGAACCCCTACAATGAGCAGTTCTTC
NA,TRBV19,TRBD1,TRBJ2-1,CASSRPGQTNEQFF,TGTGCCAGTAGTAGGCCGGGACAGACGAATGAGCAGTTCTTC
few,TRBV7-2,TRBD1,TRBJ1-2,CASSIGTGAINYGYTF,TGTGCCAGCAGCATCGGGACAGGGGCTATTAACTATGGCTACACCTTC
NA,TRBV9,NA,TRBJ2-6,CASSVATALDGANVLTF,TGTGCCAGCAGCGTAGCAACGGCGCTGGACGGGGCCAACGTCCTGACTTTC
many,TRBV7-2,TRBD2,TRBJ2-3,CASSLGRLAGGLTDTQYF,TGTGCCAGCAGCTTAGGGCGACTAGCGGGAGGCCTCACAGATACGCAGTATTTT
few,TRBV28,TRBD1,TRBJ2-1,CASSYPGTGARNEQFF,TGTGCCAGCAGTTACCCCGGGACAGGGGCCCGAAATGAGCAGTTCTTC
once,TRBV6-6,NA,TRBJ1-1,CATRGGGVNTEAFF,TGTGCCACCAGAGGGGGGGGAGTCAACACTGAAGCTTTCTTT
many,TRBV9,NA,TRBJ1-4,CASSAQPWTAVGEKLFF,TGTGCCAGCAGCGCCCAGCCATGGACAGCGGTGGGAGAAAAACTGTTTTTT